This TCR beta chain was documented in a study of shared clonotypes between healthy human individuals. Using 200 ng DNA, around 30,000 T cell genomes, the sorted-subset replicate PCRs were run. Clones were sequenced by immunoSEQ multiplex PCR, and TCRdb holds only the in-frame ones, with some missing. The profile shows 500,000 to 550,000 clones, 95% to 96% of them singletons. The sample taken for sequencing was naive CD4+ T cells sorted from blood. Subset described: CD45RA+ positively selected. The clonotype was recovered from a woman aged 25 to 45 in good health.

CDR3 region: CASSPGQGGNGYTF. The CDR3 DNA follows: TGTGCCAGCAGTCCTGGACAGGGTGGTAATGGCTACACCTTC. J is TRBJ1-2 and V is TRBV6-5; TRBD1 matches at 8 bases. The germline CDR1 and CDR2 sequences are MNHEY and SVGAGI. V shed 5 bases and J 6 bases; nucleotides not matched to a gene: 8. This CDR3 comprises 14 residues.